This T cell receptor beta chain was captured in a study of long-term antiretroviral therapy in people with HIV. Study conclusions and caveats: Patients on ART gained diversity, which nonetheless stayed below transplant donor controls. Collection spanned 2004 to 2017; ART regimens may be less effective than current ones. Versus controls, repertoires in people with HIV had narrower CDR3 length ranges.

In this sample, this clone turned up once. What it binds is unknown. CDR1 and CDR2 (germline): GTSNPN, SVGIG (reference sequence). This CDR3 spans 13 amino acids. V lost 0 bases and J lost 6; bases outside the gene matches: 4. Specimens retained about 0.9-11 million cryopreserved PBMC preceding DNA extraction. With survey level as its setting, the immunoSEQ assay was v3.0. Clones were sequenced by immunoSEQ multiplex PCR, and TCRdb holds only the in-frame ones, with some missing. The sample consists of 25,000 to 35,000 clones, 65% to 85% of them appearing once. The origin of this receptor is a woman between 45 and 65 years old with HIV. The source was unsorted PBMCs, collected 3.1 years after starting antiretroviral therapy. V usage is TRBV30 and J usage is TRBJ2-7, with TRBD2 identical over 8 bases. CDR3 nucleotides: TGTGCCTGGAGTGTACGGCGGGGGGCCGAGCAGTACTTC. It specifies CAWSVRRGAEQYF.